This T cell receptor beta chain was found in a study of blood T cell repertoires in COVID-19. Whole-study context: From T cells, B-cell-depleted T cells, or PBMCs came the material, which was cDNA or gDNA.

The CDR3 has 15 residues. Germline V lookup: CDR1 SGHVS, CDR2 FNYEAQ. J lost 2 bases, V lost 1 base, and 2 bases had no gene match. TCRdb's copy holds only in-frame clones and misses some; the assay was immunoSEQ multiplex PCR. The sample carries a few hundred thousand clones, 85% to 90% recorded once. This clone was recorded a few times. The V and J genes are TRBV7-6 and TRBJ2-7; TRBD2 aligns across 10 bases. The clonotype was recovered from a woman between 50 and 59 years old with acute or convalescent COVID-19. Sequencing was carried out using peripheral blood. DNA for the CDR3: TGTGCCAGCAGCTTAGAAAGCGGGGGGGCCTACGAGCAGTACTTC. Residues: CASSLESGGAYEQYF.